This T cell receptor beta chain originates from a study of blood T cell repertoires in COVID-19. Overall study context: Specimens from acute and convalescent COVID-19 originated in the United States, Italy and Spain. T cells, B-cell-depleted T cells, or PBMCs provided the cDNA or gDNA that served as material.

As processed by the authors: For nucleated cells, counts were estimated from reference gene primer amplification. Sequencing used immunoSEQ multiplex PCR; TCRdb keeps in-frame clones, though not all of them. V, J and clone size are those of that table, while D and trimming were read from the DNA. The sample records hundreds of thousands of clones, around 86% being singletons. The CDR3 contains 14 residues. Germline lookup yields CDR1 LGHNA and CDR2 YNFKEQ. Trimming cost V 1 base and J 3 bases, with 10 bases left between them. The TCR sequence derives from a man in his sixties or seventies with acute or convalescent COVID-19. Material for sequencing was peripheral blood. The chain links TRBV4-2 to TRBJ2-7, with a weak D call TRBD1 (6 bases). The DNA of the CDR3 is TGTGCCAGCAGCCAAGCTGGCAGGGGCTACGAGCAGTACTTC. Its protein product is CASSQAGRGYEQYF.